The 10 T cell receptor beta chains below all came from one sample that was sequenced in a study of T cell changes during pregnancy in multiple sclerosis. Here immunoSEQ multiplex PCR was the method, and the copy in TCRdb shows in-frame clones only, minus some. Among 60,000 to 65,000 clones listed, around 92% were seen once. Sequenced material: peripheral blood, taken in the first trimester of pregnancy. The receptors come from a female donor with multiple sclerosis, enrolled in a pregnancy study.

This chain uses TRBV27 with TRBJ1-1, with D possibly TRBD1 on 5 matching bases. Trimming left V 4 bases short and J 1 base short, with 10 bases between. This CDR3 region has 14 residues. Germline assignment: CDR1 MNHEY and CDR2 SMNVEV (reference sequence). The CDR3 nucleotides read TGTGCCAGCAGTTGGGGGGTAGGGAACACTGAAGCTTTCTTT. It encodes CASSWGVGNTEAFF.

This clone was picked up a small number of times. The chain combines TRBV19 with TRBJ2-1, with 12 positions matching TRBD1. This CDR3 has 16 amino acids. Germline-derived CDR1 and CDR2 are LNHDA and SQIVND (reference sequence). Trimming at V came to 2 bases and at J to 12 bases, leaving 11 bases not matched to a gene. CDR3 protein: CASSISSSGTGGRQFF. As DNA, the CDR3 is TGTGCCAGTAGTATATCGAGTTCCGGGACAGGGGGCAGGCAGTTCTTC.

The V call is TRBV7-9, the J call TRBJ1-4; tentative D call: TRBD1 (6 bases). Germline V CDR1 and CDR2: SEHNR, FQNEAQ (reference sequence). The CDR3 totals 15 residues. V was cut by 5 bases and J by 0 bases, with 10 bases left in between. The CDR3 DNA reads as TGTGCCAGCAGCCAGAACAGGGCAACTAATGAAAAACTGTTTTTT. Its protein product is CASSQNRATNEKLFF.

V gene TRBV28 combines with J gene TRBJ2-7; D possibly corresponds to TRBD1 (6 bases). Trimming cost V 4 bases and J 0 bases, with 19 bases left between them. The germline CDR1 and CDR2 sequences are MDHEN and SYDVKM. CDR3 length equals 17 residues. The CDR3 region is CASSSIQERTASYEQYF. The CDR3 nucleotides are TGTGCCAGCAGTTCCATCCAGGAACGGACAGCCTCCTACGAGCAGTACTTC.

The genes are TRBV7-2 and TRBJ1-2; D is possibly TRBD1 (6 bases). This CDR3 spans 15 amino acids. Germline lookup yields CDR1 SGHTA and CDR2 FQGNSA. V was clipped by 4 bases and J by 8 bases, with 20 bases between them. The CDR3 region is CASSSGAQGQNGYTF. CDR3 nucleotides: TGTGCCAGCAGCTCTGGAGCACAGGGTCAGAACGGCTACACCTTC.

The gene calls are TRBV6-6 and TRBJ2-7, with 7 bases that match TRBD1. Germline V gene sequence: CDR1 MNHNY, CDR2 SVGAGI (reference sequence). The length of the CDR3 is 12 residues. V was pared by 6 bases and J by 3 bases, with 2 bases of the junction left unmatched. The CDR3 DNA reads TGTGCCAGCAGACGGGACAGCTACGAGCAGTACTTC. Translated: CASRRDSYEQYF.

This chain links TRBV19 with TRBJ2-7, with D possibly TRBD1 on 6 matching bases. Germline V lookup: CDR1 LNHDA, CDR2 SQIVND (reference sequence). Trimming left V 4 bases short and J 4 bases short, with 20 bases between. This CDR3 region has 16 residues. CDR3 in amino acids: CASSTPVLGGSYEQYF. The DNA for the CDR3 is TGTGCCAGTAGTACCCCTGTGTTAGGGGGTAGTTACGAGCAGTACTTC.

J is TRBJ2-2 and V is TRBV11-2, with D maybe TRBD1 (5 bases). V was shortened by 5 bases and J by 0 bases, with 10 bases between the two germline ends. The CDR3 spans 15 residues. CDR1 and CDR2 (germline): SGHAT, FQNNGV. This CDR3 reads CASSNRRANTGELFF. The DNA of the CDR3 is TGTGCCAGCAGCAACAGGCGCGCGAACACCGGGGAGCTGTTTTTT.

The V call is TRBV5-4, the J call TRBJ2-1; 9 positions match TRBD2. From germline, CDR1 is SGHNT and CDR2 YYREEE (reference sequence). The CDR3 loop spans 17 amino acids. Trimming took 0 bases from V and 4 from J; bases not matched to a gene: 8. CDR3 sequence reads: CASSLERGAGGYNEQFF. CDR3 in DNA: TGTGCCAGCAGCTTGGAGAGGGGGGCGGGAGGGTACAATGAGCAGTTCTTC. Drawing the rest from reference TRBV5-4 and TRBJ2-1, the complete variable domain is ETGVTQSPTHLIKTRGQQVTLRCSSQSGHNTVSWYQQALGQGPQFIFQYYREEENGRGNFPPRFSGLQFPNYSSELNVNALELDDSALYLCASSLERGAGGYNEQFFGPGTRLTVL.

This chain joins TRBV7-9 and TRBJ1-1; tentative D call: TRBD1 (6 bases). V was cut by 3 bases and J by 3 bases, with 17 bases left in between. This CDR3 spans 16 amino acids. The germline V gene encodes CDR1 SEHNR and CDR2 FQNEAQ (reference sequence). As DNA, the CDR3 is TGTGCCAGCAGCTTGGCAGGGGCAGGGGAATACACTGAAGCTTTCTTT. It codes for CASSLAGAGEYTEAFF.